Here is one T cell receptor (beta chain) with its context. Germline CDR1 LGHNA, CDR2 YNFKEQ. CDR3 length: 14 residues. The V and J ends lost 2 bases and 7 bases, in that order; junction bases with no gene match: 4. The data were taken from a study of blood T cell repertoires in COVID-19. For the study at large: COVID-19 samples, acute and convalescent, were from the United States, Italy and Spain. T cells, B-cell-depleted T cells, or PBMCs provided the cDNA or gDNA that served as material.

Profiling relied on immunoSEQ multiplex PCR, and the TCRdb table lists in-frame clones only, not all of them. The table shows some 190,000 clones, with just over 85% occurring only once. This receptor was identified in a young man with active or convalescent COVID-19. This chain links TRBV4-2 with TRBJ2-4; the match to TRBD1 covers 8 bases. Sequenced input: peripheral blood. CDR3 in amino acids: CASSQFRGPNIQYF. The CDR3 DNA reads as TGTGCCAGCAGCCAATTCAGGGGGCCGAACATTCAGTACTTC.